One and the same sample provided the 22 T cell receptor beta chains below, sequenced in a study of PD-L1 blockade in urothelial cancer. As for time point: pretreatment peripheral blood. Clones were read by immunoSEQ multiplex PCR, and TCRdb kept only the in-frame ones, dropping some. The sample holds roughly 63,000 clones, about 76% seen once. The sequenced sample was PBMCs, obtained around atezolizumab (anti-PD-L1) treatment. The source of these receptors is a man between 70 and 80 years old with urothelial cancer.

V usage is TRBV19 and J usage is TRBJ2-2, with D possibly being TRBD2 (6 bases). CDR1 LNHDA and CDR2 SQIVND come from the germline V gene (reference sequence). The CDR3 loop spans 14 amino acids. Deletions cut 5 bases from V and 0 bases from J, with 7 bases between. CDR3: CASSAGSNTGELFF. The DNA of the CDR3 is TGTGCCAGTAGTGCGGGATCGAACACCGGGGAGCTGTTTTTT.

Here the CDR3 reads CASSEMGETTDTQYF. CDR3 nucleotide sequence: TGTGCCAGCAGTGAAATGGGCGAGACAACAGATACGCAGTATTTT. The V and J genes are TRBV6-1 and TRBJ2-3; D gene unclear. The V end lost 2 bases, the J end lost 3 bases, and 12 bases lay between the germline ends. Germline values: CDR1 MNHNS, CDR2 SASEGT. The CDR3 runs 15 residues.

V usage is TRBV5-1 and J usage is TRBJ2-2, with a weak D call TRBD1 (6 bases). CDR1 is SGHRS, CDR2 YFSETQ, per germline. This CDR3 has 14 residues. The V end lost 4 bases, the J end lost 6 bases, and 13 bases lay between the germline ends. CDR3 region: CASSPRTAPGELFF. CDR3 nucleotides: TGCGCCAGCAGCCCACGGACAGCCCCCGGGGAGCTGTTTTTT.

The DNA of the CDR3 is TGTGCCTGCCGGGACACCTCCACTCCTAACTATGGCTACACCTTC. It is translated as CACRDTSTPNYGYTF. This chain joins TRBV28 and TRBJ1-2, with a tentative D call TRBD1 (6 bases). The V end was cut by 11 bases, the J end by 0 bases, with 19 bases between. The CDR3 is 15 residues long. The germline V gene encodes CDR1 MDHEN and CDR2 SYDVKM.

The CDR3 sequence is CASSVPGYGYTF. The CDR3 DNA sequence: TGTGCCAGCAGCGTCCCGGGGTATGGCTACACCTTC. V and J are TRBV9 and TRBJ1-2; D is unresolved. The CDR3 runs to 12 residues. The V end lost 2 bases, the J end lost 5 bases, and 7 bases lay between the germline ends. From germline, CDR1 is SGDLS and CDR2 YYNGEE.

The CDR3 region is CASSQAPGDRVSTYEQYF. Here the CDR3 DNA reads TGCGCCAGCAGCCAAGCCCCGGGGGACAGGGTAAGCACCTACGAGCAGTACTTC. The V gene is TRBV4-1, the J gene TRBJ2-7; 9 nucleotides align to TRBD1. The CDR3 length is 18 residues. From germline, CDR1 is MGHRA and CDR2 YSYEKL. Trimming at V came to 1 base and at J to 2 bases, leaving 12 bases not matched to a gene.

V is TRBV18 and J is TRBJ2-5; the D gene is possibly TRBD1 (6 bases). The CDR3 has 15 residues. V lost 1 base and J 5 bases, leaving 14 bases between the germline ends. The germline CDR1 and CDR2 sequences are KGHSH and LQKENI. The CDR3 coding sequence is TGTGCCAGCTCACCACGGGCAGGGGATCAGGAGACCCAGTACTTC. Encoded protein: CASSPRAGDQETQYF.

CDR3 region: CASSYSGGSGNEQFF. DNA for the CDR3: TGTGCCAGCAGTTACTCGGGCGGGAGTGGCAATGAGCAGTTCTTC. The chain carries TRBV6-5 and TRBJ2-1, with 7 bases identical to TRBD2. The CDR3 has 15 residues. Trimming cost V 0 bases and J 6 bases; bases outside gene matches: 5. Looked up from germline, CDR1 is MNHEY and CDR2 is SVGAGI.

The chain is built from TRBV6-6 and TRBJ2-2, with D perhaps TRBD2 (5 bases). CDR3 length equals 13 residues. Germline-derived CDR1 and CDR2 are MNHNY and SVGAGI (reference sequence). V was trimmed by 7 bases and J by 1 base, leaving 7 bases between them. In DNA form, the CDR3 reads TGTGCCAGCAACGGGGAGAACACCGGGGAGCTGTTTTTT. Its translation: CASNGENTGELFF.

This clone has just one count. J is TRBJ2-7 and V is TRBV6-1; 9 bases fit TRBD1. V lost 6 bases, J lost 0 bases, and 6 bases stayed unmatched. The V gene's germline CDR1 is MNHNS and CDR2 SASEGT. There are 15 residues in the CDR3. For the CDR3, the DNA is TGTGCCAGCAGCTCGTGGACAGGGGTCTCCTACGAGCAGTACTTC. Protein product: CASSSWTGVSYEQYF.

This sequence joins TRBV7-9 and TRBJ2-3, with 11 bases lining up with TRBD2. Germline-derived CDR1 and CDR2 are SEHNR and FQNEAQ (reference sequence). CDR3 length equals 16 residues. With 6 bases clipped from V and 2 bases from J, the junction kept 7 bases outside the gene matches. The CDR3 DNA reads as TGTGCCAGCAGGTCCGGGACTAGCGGCCTCACAGATACGCAGTATTTT. Encoded protein: CASRSGTSGLTDTQYF.

V is TRBV6-5 and J is TRBJ2-7; 11 nucleotides agree with TRBD2. The CDR3 sequence is 15 residues long. Losses at the gene ends were 5 bases for V and 3 bases for J; bases not matched to a gene: 6. The V gene's germline CDR1 is MNHEY and CDR2 SVGAGI. CDR3 in amino acids: CASSGSGRALYEQYF. In nucleotides, the CDR3 is TGTGCCAGCAGTGGTAGCGGGAGGGCCCTCTACGAGCAGTACTTC.

The chain employs TRBV29-1 and TRBJ2-1; 13 nucleotides line up with TRBD2. The germline V gene has CDR1 SQVTM and CDR2 ANQGSEA. V lost 0 bases, J lost 4 bases, and 18 bases stayed unmatched. CDR3 length: 21 residues. The CDR3 is CSVEERGGTSGIPSRYNEQFF. DNA for the CDR3: TGCAGCGTTGAAGAACGGGGGGGGACTAGCGGGATCCCTAGTCGGTACAATGAGCAGTTCTTC.

This chain connects TRBV7-2 to TRBJ2-7, with TRBD1 matching 8 bases. Per the germline V gene, CDR1 is SGHTA and CDR2 is FQGNSA. Germline trimming cut 5 bases from V and 7 bases from J; bases unmatched to any gene: 13. CDR3 size: 15 residues. CDR3 sequence reads: CASSPRGRQGWEQYF. DNA of the CDR3: TGTGCCAGCAGCCCTAGAGGACGACAGGGGTGGGAGCAGTACTTC.

This sequence joins TRBV6-1 and TRBJ2-4; possibly TRBD2 for D (5 bases). V dropped 4 bases and J dropped 13 bases, with 26 bases sitting between them. CDR1 MNHNS and CDR2 SASEGT come from the germline V gene. This CDR3 has 16 amino acids. The CDR3 loop reads CASSVAFGPNLGEQYF. The CDR3, as DNA: TGTGCCAGCAGTGTCGCGTTCGGGCCAAACCTCGGGGAACAGTACTTC.

The J gene is TRBJ2-5, the V gene TRBV10-3; D is perhaps TRBD2 (6 bases). Between the trimmed V and J ends, which lost 3 bases and 1 base, there was a span of 18 bases. The CDR3 has 17 residues. CDR1 and CDR2 from the germline V gene are ENHRY and SYGVKD. The CDR3 DNA reads as TGTGCCATCAGTGACGGGGGAAAGGGGAAAGGCCAAGAGACCCAGTACTTC. Its protein product is CAISDGGKGKGQETQYF.

The count of this clone is one. The rearrangement uses TRBV5-1 and TRBJ2-3; maybe TRBD2 (5 bases). In germline, CDR1 is SGHRS, CDR2 YFSETQ. The CDR3 runs to 14 residues. V lost 4 bases to trimming and J lost 4 bases, with 13 bases between them. The CDR3 protein is CASSPPAGPDTQYF. DNA for the CDR3: TGCGCCAGCAGCCCCCCTGCGGGCCCAGATACGCAGTATTTT.

This chain uses TRBV30 with TRBJ2-5; D possibly corresponds to TRBD2 (7 bases). Germline V gene lookup returns CDR1 GTSNPN and CDR2 SVGIG (reference sequence). There are 14 residues in the CDR3. Trimming stripped 8 bases from V and 5 bases from J, with 21 bases between. The DNA for the CDR3 is TGTGCCCTGCTGGTGGGAGGGGGTGGGGAGACCCAGTACTTC. This codes for CALLVGGGGETQYF. The full variable domain, its missing parts supplied by reference TRBV30 and TRBJ2-5, is SQTIHQWPATLVQPVGSPLSLECTVEGTSNPNLYWYRQAAGRGLQLLFYSVGIGQISSEVPQNLSASRPQDRQFILSSKKLLLSDSGFYLCALLVGGGGETQYFGPGTRLLVL.

This clone was seen a handful of times. The gene calls are TRBV14 and TRBJ2-2, with TRBD2 matching 7 bases. Per germline, CDR1 SGHDN and CDR2 FVKESK. J was trimmed by 7 bases and V by 0 bases; bases with no gene match: 2. This CDR3 contains 14 residues. The DNA of the CDR3 is TGTGCCAGCAGCCAAGAGCGGGGGATCGGGGAGCTGTTTTTT. Its protein is CASSQERGIGELFF.

The chain couples TRBV2 to TRBJ1-2, with D uncertain. This CDR3 region has 16 residues. The germline V gene encodes CDR1 SNHLY and CDR2 FYNNEI. The V end was cut by 7 bases, the J end by 8 bases, with 26 bases between. DNA for the CDR3: TGTGCCAGCATTGGGGAGCGAAACAGATTATATACGGGCTACACCTTC. This sequence encodes CASIGERNRLYTGYTF.

The gene calls are TRBV7-9 and TRBJ2-3; 13 positions agree with TRBD2. Germline V gene lookup returns CDR1 SEHNR and CDR2 FQNEAQ (reference sequence). Unmatched junction bases numbered 2, after V lost 5 bases and J lost 3 bases. The CDR3 sequence is 15 residues long. The CDR3 sequence: CASSRTSGRTDTQYF. As DNA, the CDR3 is TGTGCCAGCAGCCGGACTAGCGGGAGAACAGATACGCAGTATTTT.

The chain has TRBV6-1 and TRBJ1-1; D is ambiguous. V lost 5 bases to trimming and J lost 1 base, with 8 bases between them. The germline CDR1 and CDR2 sequences are MNHNS and SASEGT. CDR3 size: 13 residues. CDR3 DNA sequence: TGTGCCAGCAGTTCCATACAGAACACTGAAGCTTTCTTT. It translates to CASSSIQNTEAFF.